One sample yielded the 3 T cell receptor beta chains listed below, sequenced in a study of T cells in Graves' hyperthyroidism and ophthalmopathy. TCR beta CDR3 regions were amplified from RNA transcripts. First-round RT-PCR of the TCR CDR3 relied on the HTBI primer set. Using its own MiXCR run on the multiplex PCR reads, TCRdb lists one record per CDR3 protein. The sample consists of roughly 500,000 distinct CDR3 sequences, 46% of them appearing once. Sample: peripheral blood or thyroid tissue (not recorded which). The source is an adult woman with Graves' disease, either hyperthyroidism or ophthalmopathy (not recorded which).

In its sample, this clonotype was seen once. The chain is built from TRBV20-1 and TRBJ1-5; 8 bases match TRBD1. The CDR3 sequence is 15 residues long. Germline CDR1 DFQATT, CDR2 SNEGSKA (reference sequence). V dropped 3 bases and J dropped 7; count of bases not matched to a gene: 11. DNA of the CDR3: TGCAGTGCTAGCGAGAACAGGGGGGGGGGCCAGCCCCAGCATTTT. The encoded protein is CSASENRGGGQPQHF.

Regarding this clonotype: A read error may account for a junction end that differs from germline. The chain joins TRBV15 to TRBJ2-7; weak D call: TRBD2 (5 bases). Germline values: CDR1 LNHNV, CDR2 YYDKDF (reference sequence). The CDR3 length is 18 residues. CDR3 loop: CATSRDPGGGRGIYEQYF. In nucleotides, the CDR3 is TGTGCCACAAGCAGAGACCCGGGCGGAGGTAGAGGGATCTACGAGCAGTACTTC.

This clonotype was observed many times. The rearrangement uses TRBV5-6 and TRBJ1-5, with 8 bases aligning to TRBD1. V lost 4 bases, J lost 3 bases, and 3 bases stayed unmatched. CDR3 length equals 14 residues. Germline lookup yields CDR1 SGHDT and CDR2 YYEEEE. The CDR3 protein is CASSRDRNNQPQHF. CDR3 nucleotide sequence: TGTGCCAGCAGCCGGGACAGGAACAATCAGCCCCAGCATTTT.